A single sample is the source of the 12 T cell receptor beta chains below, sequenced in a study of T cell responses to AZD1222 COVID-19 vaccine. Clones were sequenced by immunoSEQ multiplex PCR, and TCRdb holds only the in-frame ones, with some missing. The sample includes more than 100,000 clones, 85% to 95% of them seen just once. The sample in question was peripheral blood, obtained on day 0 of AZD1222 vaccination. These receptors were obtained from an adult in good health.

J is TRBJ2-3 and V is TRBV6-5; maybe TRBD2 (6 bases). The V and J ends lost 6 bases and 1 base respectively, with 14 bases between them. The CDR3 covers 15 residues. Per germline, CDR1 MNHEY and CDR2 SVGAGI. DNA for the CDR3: TGTGCCAGCAGGGTTGGAGGGGCCCGCACAGATACGCAGTATTTT. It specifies CASRVGGARTDTQYF.

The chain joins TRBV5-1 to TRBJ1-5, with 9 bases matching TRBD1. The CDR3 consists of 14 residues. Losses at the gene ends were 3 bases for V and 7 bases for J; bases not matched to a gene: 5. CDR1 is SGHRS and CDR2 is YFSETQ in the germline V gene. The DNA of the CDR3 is TGCGCCAGCAGCTCCGGGACAGGGAACCAGCCCCAGCATTTT. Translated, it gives CASSSGTGNQPQHF. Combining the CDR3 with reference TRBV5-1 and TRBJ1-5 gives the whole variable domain KAGVTQTPRYLIKTRGQQVTLSCSPISGHRSVSWYQQTPGQGLQFLFEYFSETQRNKGNFPGRFSGRQFSNSRSEMNVSTLELGDSALYLCASSSGTGNQPQHFGDGTRLSIL.

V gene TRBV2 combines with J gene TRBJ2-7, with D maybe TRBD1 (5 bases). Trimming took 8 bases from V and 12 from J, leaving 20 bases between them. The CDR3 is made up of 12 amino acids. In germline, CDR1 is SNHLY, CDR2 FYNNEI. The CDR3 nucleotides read TGTGCCAGCTCAGAGAGGACCTCAAGGGGGTACTTC. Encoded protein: CASSERTSRGYF.

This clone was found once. CDR3 DNA: TGTGCCAGCAGCGTGGGACAGGGGATTGGCTACACCTTC. Its translation: CASSVGQGIGYTF. The chain links TRBV11-2 to TRBJ1-2; 10 nucleotides match TRBD1. This CDR3 comprises 13 residues. Germline CDR1 SGHAT, CDR2 FQNNGV. The ends lost 5 bases at V and 7 bases at J; junction bases unmatched: 4.

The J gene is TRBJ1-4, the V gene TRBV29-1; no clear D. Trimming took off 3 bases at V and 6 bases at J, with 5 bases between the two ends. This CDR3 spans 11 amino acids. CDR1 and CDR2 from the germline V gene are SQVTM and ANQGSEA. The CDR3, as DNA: TGCAGCGTTGATCTCGATGAAAAACTGTTTTTT. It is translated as CSVDLDEKLFF. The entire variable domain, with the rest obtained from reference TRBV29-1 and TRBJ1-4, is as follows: SAVISQKPSRDICQRGTSLTIQCQVDSQVTMMFWYRQQPGQSLTLIATANQGSEATYESGFVIDKFPISRPNLTFSTLTVSNMSPEDSSIYLCSVDLDEKLFFGSGTQLSVL.

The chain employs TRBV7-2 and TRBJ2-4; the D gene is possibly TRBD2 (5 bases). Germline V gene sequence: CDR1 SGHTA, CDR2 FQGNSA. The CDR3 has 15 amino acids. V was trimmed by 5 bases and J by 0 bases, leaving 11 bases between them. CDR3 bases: TGTGCCAGCAGCGAGACGGGGTCAGCCAAAAACATTCAGTACTTC. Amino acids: CASSETGSAKNIQYF.

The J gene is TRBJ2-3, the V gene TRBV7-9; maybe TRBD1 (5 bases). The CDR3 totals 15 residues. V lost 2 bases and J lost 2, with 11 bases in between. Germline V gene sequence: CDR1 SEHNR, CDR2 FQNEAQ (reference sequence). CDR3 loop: CASSLIQGDTDTQYF. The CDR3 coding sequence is TGTGCCAGCAGCTTAATTCAGGGCGACACAGATACGCAGTATTTT.

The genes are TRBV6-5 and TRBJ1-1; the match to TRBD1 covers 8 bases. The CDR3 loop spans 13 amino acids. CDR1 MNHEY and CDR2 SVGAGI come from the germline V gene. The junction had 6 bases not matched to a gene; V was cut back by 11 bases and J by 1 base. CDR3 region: CAGRDRPNTEAFF. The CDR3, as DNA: TGTGCCGGGAGGGACAGGCCGAACACTGAAGCTTTCTTT.

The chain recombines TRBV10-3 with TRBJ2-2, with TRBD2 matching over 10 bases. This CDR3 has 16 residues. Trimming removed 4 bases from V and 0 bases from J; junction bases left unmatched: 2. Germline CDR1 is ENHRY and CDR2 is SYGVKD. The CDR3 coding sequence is TGTGCCATCAGTGGGACTAGCGGAGCGAACACCGGGGAGCTGTTTTTT. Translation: CAISGTSGANTGELFF.

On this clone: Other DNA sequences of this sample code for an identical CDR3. The CDR3, as DNA: TGTGCCAGCTCACCGGGGGGCTACGAGCAGTACTTC. Protein: CASSPGGYEQYF. V is TRBV18 and J is TRBJ2-7, with a tentative D call TRBD2 (6 bases). Trimming took off 3 bases at V and 3 bases at J, with 6 bases between the two ends. The germline V gene has CDR1 KGHSH and CDR2 LQKENI. The CDR3 is 12 amino acids.

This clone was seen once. DNA for the CDR3: TGTGCCAGCAGCCCCGGGACAGCAAATGAAAAACTGTTTTTT. Its translation: CASSPGTANEKLFF. The rearrangement joins TRBV7-9 to TRBJ1-4, with 7 bases lining up with TRBD1. V shed 5 bases, J shed 5 bases, and the junction held 5 bases outside the gene matches. CDR1 is SEHNR and CDR2 is FQNEAQ in the germline V gene (reference sequence). CDR3 size: 14 residues.

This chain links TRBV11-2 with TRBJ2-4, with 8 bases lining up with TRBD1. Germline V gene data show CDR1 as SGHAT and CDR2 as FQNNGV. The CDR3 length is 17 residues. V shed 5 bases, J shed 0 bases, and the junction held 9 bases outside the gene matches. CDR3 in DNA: TGTGCCAGCAGCAAAATCGACAGGGGTCTAGCCAAAAACATTCAGTACTTC. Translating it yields CASSKIDRGLAKNIQYF.